The next 9 T cell receptor beta chains were all read from a single sample in a study of identical twins. TCRdb ran MiXCR on the 5' RACE reads and lists one entry per CDR3 protein. This sample carries about 660,000 distinct CDR3 sequences, approximately 9% of them seen once, and the ten largest clones take about 0.98%. Another study also made use of these data, one on yellow fever vaccine responses in identical twins.

What was sequenced was PBMCs. Every receptor here comes from a woman under 30 in good health.

This chain joins TRBV20-1 and TRBJ2-5, with a weak D call TRBD2 (5 bases). The CDR3 runs 14 residues. V lost 6 bases to trimming and J lost 5 bases, with 19 bases between them. Per germline, CDR1 DFQATT and CDR2 SNEGSKA (reference sequence). CDR3 amino acids: CSAARTSLGETQYF. The CDR3 bases are TGCAGTGCCGCCCGAACTAGTCTGGGGGAGACCCAGTACTTC.

This chain uses TRBV6-5 with TRBJ1-2, with D hard to call. Germline CDR1 is MNHEY and CDR2 is SVGAGI. The CDR3 consists of 16 residues. Trimming pared 3 bases from V and 0 bases from J, leaving 14 bases between. The chain's CDR3 is CASSYIGVESNYGYTF. CDR3 coding DNA: TGTGCCAGCAGTTATATCGGGGTGGAGTCTAACTATGGCTACACCTTC.

This clonotype has more than one count but fewer than ten. The chain combines TRBV6-1 with TRBJ2-5; 8 bases fit TRBD1. The CDR3 covers 16 residues. The germline V gene has CDR1 MNHNS and CDR2 SASEGT. V was pared by 8 bases and J by 4 bases, with 15 bases of the junction left unmatched. CDR3 nucleotides: TGTGCCAGCCTGGGGCAGGGGGCAAGTGAGAGAGAGACCCAGTACTTC. Translating it yields CASLGQGASERETQYF.

This clonotype showed up just a few times. J is TRBJ2-5 and V is TRBV10-3; 14 bases fit TRBD2. The CDR3 runs 18 residues. The V segment lost 3 bases and the J segment 1 base; nucleotides outside the gene matches: 7. Germline V CDR1 and CDR2: ENHRY, SYGVKD. The CDR3 coding sequence is TGTGCCATCAGTGAAGGGACTAGCGGGGGACTCTCCCAAGAGACCCAGTACTTC. Protein sequence: CAISEGTSGGLSQETQYF.

This clonotype was seen a few times. The rearrangement uses TRBV20-1 and TRBJ2-7; tentatively, D is TRBD1 (5 bases). V was cut by 0 bases and J by 1 base, with 16 bases left in between. The CDR3 has 16 amino acids. The germline V gene has CDR1 DFQATT and CDR2 SNEGSKA (reference sequence). DNA of the CDR3: TGCAGTGCTAGAGATCGAGTAGGGGCTCTATCCTACGAGCAGTACTTC. Residues: CSARDRVGALSYEQYF.

This clonotype came up many times. The chain couples TRBV15 to TRBJ2-1; maybe TRBD1 (5 bases). CDR1 is LNHNV and CDR2 is YYDKDF in the germline V gene (reference sequence). The V end was cut by 5 bases, the J end by 6 bases, with 20 bases between. The CDR3 extends over 16 amino acids. The DNA of the CDR3 is TGTGCCACCAGCTCTAAAGGGGCCAGGTTCTCCAATGAGCAGTTCTTC. It encodes CATSSKGARFSNEQFF.

This clonotype was counted a few times. CDR3 sequence (DNA): TGTGCCAGCAGCTTATTCGGCATCAGGGCCACGAACACTGAAGCTTTCTTT. The encoded protein is CASSLFGIRATNTEAFF. The genes are TRBV7-2 and TRBJ1-1; D is possibly TRBD1 (5 bases). Trimming removed 2 bases at V and 1 base at J, with 17 bases between. Per the germline V gene, CDR1 is SGHTA and CDR2 is FQGNSA. The CDR3 extends over 17 amino acids.

The chain uses TRBV27 and TRBJ1-1; D is ambiguous. CDR1 and CDR2 (germline): MNHEY, SMNVEV (reference sequence). The V end lost 2 bases, the J end lost 1 base, and 17 bases lay between the germline ends. The CDR3 consists of 17 residues. CDR3 nucleotide sequence: TGTGCCAGCAGTTTAAGGGCTGCAAAACAAGCGAACACTGAAGCTTTCTTT. Translating gives CASSLRAAKQANTEAFF.

This clonotype was counted many times. The chain uses TRBV25-1 and TRBJ1-6; a weak D match, TRBD1 (5 bases). This CDR3 is built from 15 residues. V lost 3 bases and J 5 bases, leaving 11 bases between the germline ends. From germline, CDR1 is MGHDK and CDR2 SYGVNS. CDR3 coding DNA: TGTGCCAGCAGTGACCTCGACAGAGATAATTCACCCCTCCACTTT. It translates to CASSDLDRDNSPLHF.